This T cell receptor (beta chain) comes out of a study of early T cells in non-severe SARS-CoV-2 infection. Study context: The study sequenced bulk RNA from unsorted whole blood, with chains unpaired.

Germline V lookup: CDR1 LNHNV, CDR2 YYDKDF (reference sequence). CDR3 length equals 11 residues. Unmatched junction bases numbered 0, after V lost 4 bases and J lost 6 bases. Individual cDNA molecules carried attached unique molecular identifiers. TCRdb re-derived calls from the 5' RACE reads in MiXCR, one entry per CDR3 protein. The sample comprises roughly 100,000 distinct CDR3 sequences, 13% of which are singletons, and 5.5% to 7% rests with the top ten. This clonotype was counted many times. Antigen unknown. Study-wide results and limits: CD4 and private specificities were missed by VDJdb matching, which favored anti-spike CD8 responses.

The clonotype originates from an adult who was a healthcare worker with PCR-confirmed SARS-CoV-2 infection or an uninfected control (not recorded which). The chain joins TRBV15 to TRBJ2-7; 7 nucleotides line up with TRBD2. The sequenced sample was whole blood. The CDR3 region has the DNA TGTGCCACCAGCACGGGGGGCGAGCAGTACTTC. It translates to CATSTGGEQYF. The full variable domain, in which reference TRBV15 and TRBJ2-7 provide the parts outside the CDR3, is DAMVIQNPRYQVTQFGKPVTLSCSQTLNHNVMYWYQQKSSQAPKLLFHYYDKDFNNEADTPDNFQSRRPNTSFCFLDIRSPGLGDTAMYLCATSTGGEQYFGPGTRLTVT.